This TCR beta chain stems from a study of shared T cell receptors in the human thymus. Assay: immunoSEQ multiplex PCR; the TCRdb copy retains only in-frame clones and omits some. The sample carries almost 550,000 clones, approximately 80% recorded once. These records were also assigned to another study, of human thymus T cells.

What was sequenced was thymocytes. The clonotype was recovered from a boy under three years old with a congenital heart defect.

CDR3 residues: CASSLREHPSTDTQYF. The CDR3 nucleotides read TGTGCCAGCAGCTTACGCGAGCATCCTAGCACAGATACGCAGTATTTT. The chain carries TRBV7-2 and TRBJ2-3; D not resolved. From germline, CDR1 is SGHTA and CDR2 FQGNSA. The CDR3 is 16 residues long. V dropped 2 bases and J dropped 0 bases, with 12 bases sitting between them.